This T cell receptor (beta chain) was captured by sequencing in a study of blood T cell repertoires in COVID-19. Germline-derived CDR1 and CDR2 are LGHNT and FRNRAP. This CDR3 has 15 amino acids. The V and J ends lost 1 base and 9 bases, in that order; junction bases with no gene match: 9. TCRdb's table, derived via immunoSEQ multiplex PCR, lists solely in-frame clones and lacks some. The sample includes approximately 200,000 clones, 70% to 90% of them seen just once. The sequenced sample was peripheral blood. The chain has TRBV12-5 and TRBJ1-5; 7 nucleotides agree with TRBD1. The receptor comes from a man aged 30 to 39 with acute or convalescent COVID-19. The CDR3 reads CASGLDGDSSWPQHF. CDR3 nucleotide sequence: TGTGCTAGTGGTTTGGACGGGGACAGCTCATGGCCCCAGCATTTT.